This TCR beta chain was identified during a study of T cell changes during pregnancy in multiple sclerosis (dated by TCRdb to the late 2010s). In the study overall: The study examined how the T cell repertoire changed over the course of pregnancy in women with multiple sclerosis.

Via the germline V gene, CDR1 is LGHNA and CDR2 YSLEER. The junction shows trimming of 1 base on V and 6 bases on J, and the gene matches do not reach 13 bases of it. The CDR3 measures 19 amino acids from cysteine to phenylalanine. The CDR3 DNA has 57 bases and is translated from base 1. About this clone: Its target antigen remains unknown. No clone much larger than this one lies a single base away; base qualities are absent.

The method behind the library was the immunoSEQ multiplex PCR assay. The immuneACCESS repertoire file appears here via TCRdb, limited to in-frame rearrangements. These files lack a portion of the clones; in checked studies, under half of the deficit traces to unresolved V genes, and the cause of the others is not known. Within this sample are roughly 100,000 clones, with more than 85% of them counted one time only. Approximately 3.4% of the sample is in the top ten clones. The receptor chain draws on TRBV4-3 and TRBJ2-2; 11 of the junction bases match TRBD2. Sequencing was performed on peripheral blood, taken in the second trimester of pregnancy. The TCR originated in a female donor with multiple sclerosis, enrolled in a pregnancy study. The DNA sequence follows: TGCGCCAGCAGCCAAGTCAAATTGGTACTAGCGGGAGAATCCGGGGAGCTGTTTTTT. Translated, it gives CASSQVKLVLAGESGELFF.